This paragraph reports one TCR beta chain. Its target is unknown. This sample also contains other DNA sequences that code for the same CDR3. This entry belongs to a study of T cell responses to AZD1222 COVID-19 vaccine. Overall study: Pooling covered second doses at about 4 or about 12 weeks. Notes on the study in general: At study baseline, merely several AZD1222 recipients were seropositive.

Sequencing was performed with immunoSEQ multiplex PCR; in TCRdb, only in-frame clones are kept and a portion is missing. This sample yields about 150,000 clones, of which roughly 89% are seen a single time; over 1.5% belongs to the top ten. The ends were cut back, 6 bases at V and 0 bases at J, with 5 bases in the middle. Germline assignment: CDR1 LNHDA and CDR2 SQIVND (reference sequence). The CDR3 consists of 13 residues. This receptor was taken from an adult in good health. J is TRBJ2-2 and V is TRBV19; no clear D. Sequencing was performed on peripheral blood, taken on day 0 of AZD1222 vaccination. In DNA, the CDR3 is TGTGCCAGTAGAATAACGAACACCGGGGAGCTGTTTTTT. Protein: CASRITNTGELFF.